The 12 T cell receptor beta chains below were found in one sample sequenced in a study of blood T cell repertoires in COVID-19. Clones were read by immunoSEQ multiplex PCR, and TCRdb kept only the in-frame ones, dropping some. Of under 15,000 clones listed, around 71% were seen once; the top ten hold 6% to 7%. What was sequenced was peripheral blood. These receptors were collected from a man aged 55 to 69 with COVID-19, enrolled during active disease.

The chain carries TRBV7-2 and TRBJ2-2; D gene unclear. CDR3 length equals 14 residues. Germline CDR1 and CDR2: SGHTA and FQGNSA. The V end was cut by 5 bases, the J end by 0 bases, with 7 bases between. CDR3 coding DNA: TGTGCCAGCAGCAGCCCCGCGAACACCGGGGAGCTGTTTTTT. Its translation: CASSSPANTGELFF.

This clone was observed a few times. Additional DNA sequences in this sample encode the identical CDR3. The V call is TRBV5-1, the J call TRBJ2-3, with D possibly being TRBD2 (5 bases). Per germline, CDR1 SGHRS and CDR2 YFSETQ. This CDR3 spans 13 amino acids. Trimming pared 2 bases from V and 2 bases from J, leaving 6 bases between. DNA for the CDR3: TGCGCCAGCAGCTTCCGGGACACAGATACGCAGTATTTT. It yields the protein CASSFRDTDTQYF.

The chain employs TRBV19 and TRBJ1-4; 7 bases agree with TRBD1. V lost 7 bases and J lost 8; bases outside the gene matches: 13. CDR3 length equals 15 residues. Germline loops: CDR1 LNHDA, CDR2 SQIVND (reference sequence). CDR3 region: CASTPGTAIDEKLFF. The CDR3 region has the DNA TGTGCCAGTACCCCAGGGACAGCTATAGACGAAAAACTGTTTTTT.

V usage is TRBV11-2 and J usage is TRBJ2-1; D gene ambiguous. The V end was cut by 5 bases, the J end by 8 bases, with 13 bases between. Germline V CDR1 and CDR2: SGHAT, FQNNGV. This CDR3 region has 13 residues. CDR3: CASSPTAADEQFF. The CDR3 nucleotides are TGTGCCAGCAGCCCTACGGCCGCGGATGAGCAGTTCTTC.

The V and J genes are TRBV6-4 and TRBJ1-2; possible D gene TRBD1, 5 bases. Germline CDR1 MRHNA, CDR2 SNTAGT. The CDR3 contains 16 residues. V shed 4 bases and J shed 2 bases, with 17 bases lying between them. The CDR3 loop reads CASSAPGRRPNYGYTF. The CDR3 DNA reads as TGTGCCAGCAGTGCCCCAGGGCGGCGACCCAACTATGGCTACACCTTC.

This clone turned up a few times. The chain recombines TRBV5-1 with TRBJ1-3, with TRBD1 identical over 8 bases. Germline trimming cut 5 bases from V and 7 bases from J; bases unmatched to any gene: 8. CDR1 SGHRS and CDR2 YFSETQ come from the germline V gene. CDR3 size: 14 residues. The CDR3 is CASSPTGGDNTIYF. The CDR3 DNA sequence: TGCGCCAGCAGTCCCACAGGGGGGGACAACACCATATATTTT.

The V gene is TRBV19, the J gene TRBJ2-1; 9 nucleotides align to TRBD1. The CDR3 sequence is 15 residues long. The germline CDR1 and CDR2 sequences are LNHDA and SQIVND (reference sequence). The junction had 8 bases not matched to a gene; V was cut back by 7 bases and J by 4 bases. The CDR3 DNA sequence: TGTGCCAGTACCCGCCGGGACAGGGCTTACAATGAGCAGTTCTTC. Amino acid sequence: CASTRRDRAYNEQFF.

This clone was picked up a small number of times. DNA for the CDR3: TGTGCCAGCAGCCAAGGAAAAGGCGGAAGCACAGATACGCAGTATTTT. Protein sequence: CASSQGKGGSTDTQYF. The gene calls are TRBV14 and TRBJ2-3; D gene ambiguous. The V gene's germline CDR1 is SGHDN and CDR2 FVKESK. Trimming stripped 1 base from V and 0 bases from J, with 11 bases between. The CDR3 loop spans 16 amino acids.

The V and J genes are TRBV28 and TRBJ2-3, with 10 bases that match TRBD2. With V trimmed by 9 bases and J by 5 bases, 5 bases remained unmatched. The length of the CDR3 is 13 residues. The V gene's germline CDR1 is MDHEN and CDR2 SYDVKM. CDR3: CASSSGGEDTQYF. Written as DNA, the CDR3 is TGTGCCAGTTCTAGCGGGGGCGAAGATACGCAGTATTTT.

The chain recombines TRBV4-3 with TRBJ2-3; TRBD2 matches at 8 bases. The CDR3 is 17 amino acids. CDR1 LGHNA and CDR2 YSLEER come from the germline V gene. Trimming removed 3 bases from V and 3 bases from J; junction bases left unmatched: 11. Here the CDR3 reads CASSQAPPGGRTDTQYF. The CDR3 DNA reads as TGCGCCAGCAGCCAGGCCCCACCGGGCGGGAGGACAGATACGCAGTATTTT.

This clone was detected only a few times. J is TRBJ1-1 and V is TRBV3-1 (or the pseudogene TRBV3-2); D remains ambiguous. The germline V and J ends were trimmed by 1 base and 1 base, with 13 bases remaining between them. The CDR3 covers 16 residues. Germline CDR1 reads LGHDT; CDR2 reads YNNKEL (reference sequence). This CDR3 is CASSQVRVLTNTEAFF. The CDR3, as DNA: TGTGCCAGCAGCCAAGTCCGAGTTCTAACGAACACTGAAGCTTTCTTT.

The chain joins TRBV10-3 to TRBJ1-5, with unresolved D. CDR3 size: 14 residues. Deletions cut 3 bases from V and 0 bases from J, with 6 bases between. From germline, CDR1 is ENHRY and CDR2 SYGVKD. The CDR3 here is CAISEQLSNQPQHF. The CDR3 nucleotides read TGTGCCATCAGTGAACAGCTTAGCAATCAGCCCCAGCATTTT.